These 12 T cell receptor beta chains were all obtained from the same sample, sequenced in a study of blood T cell repertoires in COVID-19. Some clones are missing from TCRdb's copy, which holds only in-frame ones; the method was immunoSEQ multiplex PCR. Seen here are about 150,000 clones, roughly 83% observed once, and the top ten hold around 10%. The sample taken for sequencing was peripheral blood. These receptors all stem from a woman in her fifties or sixties with COVID-19, enrolled during active disease.

This clone appeared many times. J is TRBJ1-1 and V is TRBV6-5; 7 bases are shared with TRBD1. CDR3 length: 14 amino acids. Germline V gene sequence: CDR1 MNHEY, CDR2 SVGAGI. J lost 1 base, V lost 7 bases, and 6 bases had no gene match. CDR3 DNA sequence: TGTGCCAGCATCAAAGGACAGGCGAACACTGAAGCTTTCTTT. This gives the protein CASIKGQANTEAFF.

This sequence joins TRBV7-9 and TRBJ1-6, with TRBD1 matching over 10 bases. The length of the CDR3 is 14 residues. V was clipped by 5 bases and J by 9 bases; unmatched bases: 4. Germline CDR1 and CDR2: SEHNR and FQNEAQ (reference sequence). CDR3 sequence (DNA): TGTGCCAGCAGCCCAGACAGGGGGCCTTCACCCCTCCACTTT. Translating gives CASSPDRGPSPLHF.

This rearrangement joins TRBV5-1 to TRBJ1-1; TRBD1 agrees at 7 bases. Germline lookup yields CDR1 SGHRS and CDR2 YFSETQ. The CDR3 extends over 14 amino acids. Trimming at V came to 5 bases and at J to 4 bases, leaving 8 bases not matched to a gene. In DNA, the CDR3 is TGCGCCAGCAGTTTTAACAGGGGATCCACTGAAGCTTTCTTT. It translates to CASSFNRGSTEAFF.

The genes are TRBV3-1 (or the pseudogene TRBV3-2) and TRBJ1-5, with 7 bases that match TRBD1. Trimming took 1 base from V and 7 from J; bases not matched to a gene: 7. CDR3 length equals 15 residues. Germline CDR1 LGHDT, CDR2 YNNKEL (reference sequence). CDR3 amino acids: CASSQGDSSAQPQHF. CDR3 nucleotides: TGTGCCAGCAGCCAAGGGGACAGTAGCGCGCAGCCCCAGCATTTT.

The CDR3 protein is CASSRTIGRDSSYEQYF. The CDR3 nucleotides are TGTGCCAGCAGCCGCACGATAGGTAGGGACAGTTCCTACGAGCAGTACTTC. This rearrangement joins TRBV3-1 (or the pseudogene TRBV3-2) to TRBJ2-7; TRBD1 agrees at 7 bases. The germline CDR1 and CDR2 sequences are LGHDT and YNNKEL (reference sequence). V was clipped by 4 bases and J by 1 base; unmatched bases: 13. This CDR3 contains 17 residues.

The chain is built from TRBV2 and TRBJ1-2; 7 nucleotides match TRBD1. The CDR3 loop spans 12 amino acids. CDR1 and CDR2 from the germline V gene are SNHLY and FYNNEI. After removal of 5 bases from V and 5 bases from J, the junction contained 2 bases not matched to a gene. This CDR3 reads CASSLQGYGYTF. The CDR3 DNA reads as TGTGCCAGCAGTTTACAGGGGTATGGCTACACCTTC.

The chain combines TRBV5-6 with TRBJ2-3; 10 bases are shared with TRBD2. V shed 5 bases, J shed 6 bases, and the junction held 12 bases outside the gene matches. CDR1 SGHDT and CDR2 YYEEEE come from the germline V gene. The CDR3 sequence is 16 residues long. CDR3 residues: CASRAYGGLASDTQYF. In nucleotides, the CDR3 is TGTGCCAGCAGGGCGTACGGGGGACTAGCGTCGGATACGCAGTATTTT.

This clone showed up just once. This rearrangement joins TRBV6-5 to TRBJ1-2; D possibly corresponds to TRBD1 (6 bases). CDR1 and CDR2 from the germline V gene are MNHEY and SVGAGI. Trimming stripped 11 bases from V and 0 bases from J, with 19 bases between. The CDR3 consists of 15 residues. The CDR3 sequence: CAGGGHGLPNYGYTF. The CDR3 coding sequence is TGTGCCGGGGGGGGACACGGCCTACCTAACTATGGCTACACCTTC.

This clone was seen more than once but under ten times. The chain is built from TRBV30 and TRBJ2-3; 14 nucleotides agree with TRBD2. The V and J ends lost 1 base and 9 bases, in that order; junction bases with no gene match: 6. The CDR3 consists of 15 residues. The germline V gene encodes CDR1 GTSNPN and CDR2 SVGIG (reference sequence). CDR3 sequence: CAWSGPTSGGVTQYF. CDR3 nucleotides: TGTGCCTGGAGTGGACCGACTAGCGGGGGGGTGACGCAGTATTTT.

The chain couples TRBV5-5 to TRBJ2-3; 12 bases agree with TRBD2. The CDR3 covers 16 residues. Trimming removed 0 bases from V and 5 bases from J; junction bases left unmatched: 4. Germline V CDR1 and CDR2: SGHKS, YYEKEE (reference sequence). Here the CDR3 reads CASSLGTSGVVDTQYF. The DNA of the CDR3 is TGTGCCAGCAGCTTGGGGACTAGCGGGGTTGTAGATACGCAGTATTTT.

The CDR3 spells CASSEGAAYNSPLHF. CDR3 DNA: TGTGCCAGCAGTGAGGGGGCAGCCTATAATTCACCCCTCCACTTT. The chain combines TRBV6-1 with TRBJ1-6; tentative D call: TRBD1 (6 bases). The CDR3 length is 15 residues. The germline V gene has CDR1 MNHNS and CDR2 SASEGT. Trimming left V 3 bases short and J 2 bases short, with 8 bases between.

The chain uses TRBV4-2 and TRBJ2-5; 10 nucleotides agree with TRBD2. Trimming removed 1 base from V and 2 bases from J; junction bases left unmatched: 1. The CDR3 covers 15 residues. Per germline, CDR1 LGHNA and CDR2 YNFKEQ. CDR3 in amino acids: CASSQGSGGQETQYF. The CDR3 DNA is TGTGCCAGCAGCCAAGGTAGCGGGGGGCAAGAGACCCAGTACTTC.